This T cell receptor beta chain was captured in a study of human T cells and chemical hapten exposure. Study as a whole: Largely, small differences in pooled library volume made per-sample TCR yields vary.

This sample's time point: pre-sensitization, week 0. Treatment specified: therapeutic diphenylcyclopropenone sensitization with weekly scalp DPC. The CDR3 has 12 residues. Germline CDR1 reads MNHEY; CDR2 reads SMNVEV (reference sequence). One entry per CDR3 protein results from TCRdb running MiXCR on the RACE reads. The sample has over 55,000 distinct CDR3 sequences; approximately 10% are singletons. Notes on this clonotype: The junction differs from germline at one of its ends, possibly a read error.

The source was whole blood, collected in connection with sensitization to the hapten diphenylcyclopropenone (DPC). The TCR originated in a man aged 40-55 years with alopecia areata. Some clones in this sample may be carry-over from other donors' samples. The chain carries TRBV27 and TRBJ2-1; D ambiguous. CDR3 residues: CASLDSNNEQFF. CDR3 DNA sequence: TGTGCCAGTTTAGACTCCAACAATGAGCAGTTCTTC.